These T cell receptor beta chains were read from a single sample in a study of cytomegalovirus exposure and HLA in healthy donors. Here immunoSEQ multiplex PCR was the method, and the copy in TCRdb shows in-frame clones only, minus some. The sample records roughly 80,000 clones, around 74% being singletons. Sequenced sample: PBMCs. The receptors were gathered from a woman in her forties or fifties in good health and CMV-seropositive. Both conserved end residues are trimmed from each CDR3. A D gene is named only where the DNA matches it firmly.

v_call	d_call	cdr3_aa
TRBV18	NA	ASSAIADSYEQY
TRBV5-6	NA	ASSPAGQIGELF
TRBV5-1	NA	ASSLSMNTEAF
TRBV11-2	TRBD1	ASSIDRGADTQY
TRBV15	NA	ATSRQGEADTQY
TRBV15	NA	ATGVDSLNQPQH
TRBV27	TRBD2	ASSPGLAGFGEQF
TRBV28	NA	ASSLDQGLQPQH
TRBV12-2	NA	ASRLGGQASGNTIY
TRBV14	NA	ASSNRGGSAEAF
TRBV27	TRBD1	ASSPSLGQADYEQY
TRBV7-9	TRBD2	ASSLGLAGTYNEQF
TRBV6-5	TRBD1	ASSSGTGGAYEQY
TRBV25-1	NA	ASAPLRETGELF
TRBV7-6	TRBD1	ASSTLGTGAETQY
TRBV25-1	TRBD1	ASSETRQGAEAF